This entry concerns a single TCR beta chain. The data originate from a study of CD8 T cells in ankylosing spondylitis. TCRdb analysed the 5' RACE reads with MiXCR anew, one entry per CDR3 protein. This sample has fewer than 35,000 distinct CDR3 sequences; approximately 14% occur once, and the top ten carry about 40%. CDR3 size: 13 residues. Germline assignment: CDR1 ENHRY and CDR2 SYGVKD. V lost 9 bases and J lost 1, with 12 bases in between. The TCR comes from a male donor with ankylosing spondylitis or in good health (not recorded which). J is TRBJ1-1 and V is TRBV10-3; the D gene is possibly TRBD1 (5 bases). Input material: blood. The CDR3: CAILGTENTEAFF. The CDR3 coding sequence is TGTGCCATATTGGGGACTGAGAACACTGAAGCTTTCTTT.